These 30 T cell receptor beta chains were all obtained from the same sample, sequenced in a study of T cell repertoires in cytomegalovirus infection. Via MiXCR, TCRdb re-called the reads, giving one row per CDR3 protein. Of 450,000 to 650,000 distinct CDR3 sequences in the sample, about a quarter were seen once. Sequencing was done on a sample of PBMCs. All receptors come from a human donor in good health (CMV status not recorded). Some clones in this sample may be carry-over from other donors' samples.

This clonotype has just a few counts. V gene TRBV6-1 combines with J gene TRBJ2-7; weak D call: TRBD1 (5 bases). Trimming removed 6 bases from V and 2 bases from J, with 17 bases in between. CDR1 and CDR2 (germline): MNHNS, SASEGT. The CDR3 is 15 residues long. In DNA, the CDR3 is TGTGCCAGCAGCCACACAGGTGACCTGACCTACGAGCAGTACTTC. Translating gives CASSHTGDLTYEQYF.

This clonotype came up a few times. V gene TRBV6-2 or TRBV6-3 combines with J gene TRBJ2-6; no definite D call. This CDR3 has 12 amino acids. In germline, CDR1 is MNHEY, CDR2 SVGEGT. Trimming shortened V by 7 bases and J by 2 bases, and 3 bases separated the two germline ends. Written as DNA, the CDR3 is TGTGCCAGCAAAACTGGGGCCAACGTCCTGACTTTC. It encodes CASKTGANVLTF.

This clonotype occurred a few times. J is TRBJ2-5 and V is TRBV20-1; tentative D call: TRBD1 (6 bases). V lost 4 bases and J lost 2, with 14 bases in between. CDR1 is DFQATT and CDR2 is SNEGSKA in the germline V gene (reference sequence). There are 14 residues in the CDR3. The CDR3 DNA sequence: TGCAGTGCTATTCTCGGGACAACTCAAGAGACCCAGTACTTC. As protein: CSAILGTTQETQYF.

In regard to this clonotype: A much larger clone differs by one base, so this may be a read error. This chain connects TRBV7-2 to TRBJ2-1; D ambiguous. This CDR3 comprises 12 residues. Germline V CDR1 and CDR2: SGHTA, FQGNSA. The CDR3 sequence: CPSSPSKGRQFF. DNA for the CDR3: TGTCCCAGCAGCCCCAGTAAGGGTAGGCAGTTCTTC.

The rearrangement uses TRBV6-2 or TRBV6-3 and TRBJ2-1, with D unresolved. With 8 bases removed from V and 0 bases from J, the gap between germline ends came to 5 bases. CDR1 is MNHEY, CDR2 SVGEGT, per germline. The CDR3 runs to 12 residues. The CDR3 loop reads CASALSYNEQFF. Here the CDR3 DNA reads TGTGCCAGCGCCCTCTCCTACAATGAGCAGTTCTTC.

The V call is TRBV19, the J call TRBJ2-2; D may be TRBD2 (5 bases). The CDR3 is 17 amino acids. Germline V gene sequence: CDR1 LNHDA, CDR2 SQIVND (reference sequence). Trimming pared 7 bases from V and 1 base from J, leaving 19 bases between. As DNA, the CDR3 is TGTGCCAGTACGGTGGGTGTAAGCGGACGGAACACCGGGGAGCTGTTTTTT. As protein: CASTVGVSGRNTGELFF.

This clonotype was counted between two and nine times. This chain uses TRBV6-1 with TRBJ2-5; D possibly uses TRBD1 or TRBD2 (7 bases each). The CDR3 consists of 13 residues. Trimming cost V 4 bases and J 6 bases, with 12 bases left between them. From germline, CDR1 is MNHNS and CDR2 SASEGT. The CDR3 spells CASSAGGGKTQYF. The CDR3 DNA follows: TGTGCCAGCAGTGCAGGGGGGGGGAAGACCCAGTACTTC.

This clonotype was recorded a few times. J is TRBJ2-1 and V is TRBV5-4; D possibly uses TRBD1 or TRBD2 (5 bases each). The CDR3 runs to 16 residues. The germline V gene encodes CDR1 SGHNT and CDR2 YYREEE (reference sequence). V lost 0 bases, J lost 0 bases, and 10 bases lay in between. CDR3 protein: CASSLGRGSSYNEQFF. Written as DNA, the CDR3 is TGTGCCAGCAGCTTGGGACGGGGCAGCTCCTACAATGAGCAGTTCTTC.

J is TRBJ2-7 and V is TRBV7-2; D gene ambiguous. Per the germline V gene, CDR1 is SGHTA and CDR2 is FQGNSA. Trimming pared 6 bases from V and 2 bases from J, leaving 14 bases between. This CDR3 has 14 amino acids. In DNA form, the CDR3 reads TGTGCCAGCAGAAGGGATTATCCCACCTACGAGCAGTACTTC. It is translated as CASRRDYPTYEQYF.

The chain has TRBV6-5 and TRBJ2-7; 7 positions agree with TRBD1. CDR1 is MNHEY, CDR2 SVGAGI, per germline. The CDR3 is made up of 14 amino acids. The V and J ends lost 6 bases and 2 bases, in that order; junction bases with no gene match: 7. The CDR3 coding sequence is TGTGCCAGCAGGGGGACAGTGAGCGCCTACGAGCAGTACGTC. Protein: CASRGTVSAYEQYV.

The CDR3, as DNA: TGTGCCAGCAGCGTAGCTGACCTCGGGGAGCTGTTTTTT. Translation: CASSVADLGELFF. The chain is built from TRBV9 and TRBJ2-2; no reliable D call. The CDR3 has 13 amino acids. Germline V gene sequence: CDR1 SGDLS, CDR2 YYNGEE. With 0 bases removed from V and 7 bases from J, the gap between germline ends came to 7 bases.

The DNA of the CDR3 is TGTGCCACCAGTGACGGTCAGGGGTTTGGAGATACGCAGTATTTT. Amino acid sequence: CATSDGQGFGDTQYF. The chain employs TRBV24-1 and TRBJ2-3, with D possibly matching TRBD1 (6 bases). From germline, CDR1 is KGHDR and CDR2 SFDVKD. The CDR3 totals 15 residues. With 4 bases removed from V and 5 bases from J, the gap between germline ends came to 15 bases.

V gene TRBV7-9 combines with J gene TRBJ2-4, with D possibly TRBD1 on 6 matching bases. This CDR3 region has 15 residues. V was shortened by 2 bases and J by 2 bases, with 10 bases between the two germline ends. Germline CDR1 reads SEHNR; CDR2 reads FQNEAQ (reference sequence). The CDR3 here is CASSLSQGTKNIQYF. CDR3 nucleotides: TGTGCCAGCAGCTTATCACAGGGCACCAAAAACATTCAGTACTTC.

The chain links TRBV4-1 to TRBJ1-2, with D possibly matching TRBD1 (5 bases). The V gene's germline CDR1 is MGHRA and CDR2 YSYEKL. The CDR3 totals 18 residues. The V and J ends lost 1 base and 0 bases respectively, with 18 bases between them. CDR3 in amino acids: CASSQGGVGGRTNYGYTF. The CDR3 nucleotides read TGCGCCAGCAGCCAAGGGGGGGTGGGCGGCAGAACTAACTATGGCTACACCTTC.

This clonotype was detected only a few times. The chain uses TRBV5-5 and TRBJ1-6, with D unclear. This CDR3 contains 12 residues. The germline CDR1 and CDR2 sequences are SGHKS and YYEKEE (reference sequence). The V and J ends lost 1 base and 10 bases respectively, with 6 bases between them. DNA for the CDR3: TGTGCCAGCAGCTTGTGGGGATCACCCCTCCACTTT. Residues: CASSLWGSPLHF. The full variable domain, its missing parts supplied by reference TRBV5-5 and TRBJ1-6, is DAGVTQSPTHLIKTRGQQVTLRCSPISGHKSVSWYQQVLGQGPQFIFQYYEKEERGRGNFPDRFSARQFPNYSSELNVNALLLGDSALYLCASSLWGSPLHFGNGTRLTVT.

The rearrangement links TRBV19 to TRBJ2-7, with 10 nucleotides matching TRBD1. The CDR3 is made up of 15 amino acids. CDR1 LNHDA and CDR2 SQIVND come from the germline V gene (reference sequence). The J segment lost 4 bases and the V segment lost 4 bases, leaving 7 bases of the junction unmatched. CDR3 DNA: TGTGCCAGTAGTAGGTCGACGGGACAGGGGTACGAGCAGTACTTC. Its protein is CASSRSTGQGYEQYF.

V gene TRBV3-1 combines with J gene TRBJ2-1; D ambiguous. Trimming pared 0 bases from V and 0 bases from J, leaving 6 bases between. This CDR3 region has 15 residues. Germline V gene sequence: CDR1 LGHDT, CDR2 YNNKEL (reference sequence). The CDR3, as DNA: TGTGCCAGCAGCCAAGATCCCCGCTCCTACAATGAGCAGTTCTTC. The encoded protein is CASSQDPRSYNEQFF.

This clonotype was picked up a small number of times. This chain uses TRBV7-3 with TRBJ2-1, with TRBD1 matching 7 bases. The CDR3 is 14 residues long. The trim removed 5 bases at V and 10 bases at J, leaving 11 bases unmatched. Germline V CDR1 and CDR2: SGHTA, FQGTGA. CDR3 loop: CASSEYRGSREQFF. The CDR3 nucleotides read TGTGCCAGCAGCGAATACAGGGGAAGCCGGGAGCAGTTCTTC.

The genes are TRBV19 and TRBJ2-3; D is undetermined. CDR1 and CDR2 from the germline V gene are LNHDA and SQIVND (reference sequence). V was shortened by 4 bases and J by 10 bases, with 12 bases between the two germline ends. The CDR3 extends over 12 amino acids. DNA for the CDR3: TGTGCCAGTAGTACGAGCCCCCTTCCGCAGTATTTT. Its protein product is CASSTSPLPQYF.

Only a few counts were recorded for this clonotype. The chain combines TRBV7-2 with TRBJ2-7; TRBD2 agrees at 9 bases. The CDR3 is 14 residues long. Trimming took 3 bases from V and 3 from J; bases not matched to a gene: 3. Germline values: CDR1 SGHTA, CDR2 FQGNSA. This chain's CDR3 is CASSFRLADYEQYF. The CDR3 DNA sequence: TGTGCCAGCAGCTTTCGACTAGCGGACTACGAGCAGTACTTC.

This clonotype was observed a few times. The CDR3 nucleotides are TGTGCCAGCAGCTTAGGGACAGGGGGGGTGAACTATGGCTACACCTTC. It is translated as CASSLGTGGVNYGYTF. J is TRBJ1-2 and V is TRBV7-2; TRBD1 matches 10 bases. Unmatched junction bases numbered 4, after V lost 1 base and J lost 2 bases. The germline CDR1 and CDR2 sequences are SGHTA and FQGNSA. This CDR3 has 16 amino acids. The full variable domain, rest sourced from reference TRBV7-2 and TRBJ1-2, is GAGVSQSPSNKVTEKGKDVELRCDPISGHTALYWYRQSLGQGLEFLIYFQGNSAPDKSGLPSDRFSAERTGGSVSTLTIQRTQQEDSAVYLCASSLGTGGVNYGYTFGSGTRLTVV.

The chain couples TRBV19 to TRBJ2-1, with TRBD1 identical over 8 bases. Trimming cost V 5 bases and J 3 bases; bases outside gene matches: 9. This CDR3 comprises 16 residues. The germline V gene has CDR1 LNHDA and CDR2 SQIVND (reference sequence). The CDR3 bases are TGTGCCAGTAGTCCGCGACAGGGGAGGAACTACAATGAGCAGTTCTTC. This codes for CASSPRQGRNYNEQFF.

The chain has TRBV12-5 and TRBJ2-5; TRBD2 matches at 13 bases. Germline V gives CDR1 LGHNT, CDR2 FRNRAP. The V segment lost 5 bases and the J segment 4 bases; nucleotides outside the gene matches: 7. CDR3 length: 16 residues. The CDR3 spells CASGGGTSGIGETQYF. CDR3 bases: TGTGCTAGTGGTGGCGGGACTAGCGGGATCGGAGAGACCCAGTACTTC.

This clonotype was seen more than once but under ten times. The chain is built from TRBV6-1 and TRBJ1-3; TRBD1 is a possible D gene (6 bases). V lost 5 bases, J lost 8 bases, and 13 bases lay in between. Germline V gene sequence: CDR1 MNHNS, CDR2 SASEGT. CDR3 length: 13 residues. CDR3 in DNA: TGTGCCAGCAGTCAGGGGTCGGGATACACCATATATTTT. Translating gives CASSQGSGYTIYF.

About this clonotype itself: A read error is possible here, since a much larger clone lies one base away. The rearrangement links TRBV11-3 to TRBJ2-3, with no clear D. The V and J ends lost 2 bases and 0 bases respectively, with 6 bases between them. Germline V CDR1 and CDR2: SGHNT, YENEEA. The CDR3 length is 14 residues. The CDR3 here is CASSLMASTDTQYF. The CDR3 DNA reads TGTGCCAGCAGCTTAATGGCTAGCACAGATACGCAGTATTTT.

The CDR3 nucleotides are TGTGCCAGCAGCTTAGATAGGCAGAGCCATCAGCCCCAGCATTTT. Translation: CASSLDRQSHQPQHF. The V and J genes are TRBV11-2 and TRBJ1-5; no reliable D call. Trimming left V 0 bases short and J 5 bases short, with 11 bases between. Germline V gene data show CDR1 as SGHAT and CDR2 as FQNNGV. The CDR3 runs to 15 residues.

This clonotype has ten or more counts. The chain links TRBV7-8 to TRBJ2-5; 9 bases match TRBD2. The CDR3 is made up of 16 amino acids. CDR1 is SGHVS and CDR2 is FQNEAQ in the germline V gene. Trimming removed 1 base from V and 5 bases from J; junction bases left unmatched: 8. The CDR3 region is CASSLGRISGSETQYF. The CDR3 DNA reads as TGTGCCAGCAGCTTAGGTCGAATTAGCGGGAGCGAGACCCAGTACTTC.

This clonotype has just a few counts. V is TRBV20-1 and J is TRBJ2-1; 7 bases line up with TRBD2. Germline V gene lookup returns CDR1 DFQATT and CDR2 SNEGSKA (reference sequence). The trim removed 5 bases at V and 10 bases at J, leaving 14 bases unmatched. The CDR3 has 14 residues. Here the CDR3 reads CSARLPTSDQEQFF. DNA for the CDR3: TGCAGTGCTCGACTCCCTACTAGCGACCAAGAGCAGTTCTTC.

To note about this clonotype: At one boundary the junction diverges from the germline segment, which might be a read error. The chain employs TRBV11-2 and TRBJ1-2; D is possibly TRBD1 (6 bases). The CDR3 has 13 residues. Looked up from germline, CDR1 is SGHAT and CDR2 is FQNNGV. The CDR3 DNA reads TGTGCCAGCAGCATGGACAGATACTATGCCTACACCTTC. Translated: CASSMDRYYAYTF.

This clonotype was seen only a few times. The chain links TRBV27 to TRBJ2-1, with 10 nucleotides matching TRBD2. Per the germline V gene, CDR1 is MNHEY and CDR2 is SMNVEV (reference sequence). The CDR3 spans 16 residues. After removal of 3 bases from V and 5 bases from J, the junction contained 7 bases not matched to a gene. The CDR3 DNA is TGTGCCAGCAGTTTCCAAGGACTAGCGGAGAACAATGAGCAGTTCTTC. It translates to CASSFQGLAENNEQFF.